Following are 23 T cell receptor beta chains from one sample sequenced in a study of OX40 agonist ivuxolimab in advanced cancers. Assay used: immunoSEQ multiplex PCR; TCRdb lists only in-frame clones, some missing. In the table there are 30,000 to 45,000 clones, 88% of which are singletons. Sequencing was performed on CD4+ or CD8+ T cells sorted from blood, taken in a trial of the OX40 agonist ivuxolimab. All receptors derive from an adult with an advanced solid tumor such as melanoma, head and neck, liver or kidney cancer.

The gene calls are TRBV6-1 and TRBJ1-1, with D perhaps TRBD1 (5 bases). CDR1 is MNHNS, CDR2 SASEGT, per germline. The germline V and J ends were trimmed by 7 bases and 5 bases, with 14 bases remaining between them. CDR3 length equals 13 residues. The chain's CDR3 is CASTGGVLTEAFF. CDR3 DNA sequence: TGTGCCAGCACCGGAGGGGTCTTGACTGAAGCTTTCTTT.

The V and J genes are TRBV27 and TRBJ1-3, with D uncertain. Germline lookup yields CDR1 MNHEY and CDR2 SMNVEV (reference sequence). CDR3 size: 12 residues. V lost 6 bases and J lost 0, with 3 bases in between. CDR3 in DNA: TGTGCCAGCAGGTCCTCTGGAAACACCATATATTTT. Encoded protein: CASRSSGNTIYF.

V and J are TRBV11-2 and TRBJ1-3; no clear D. The V end lost 0 bases, the J end lost 8 bases, and 8 bases lay between the germline ends. There are 13 residues in the CDR3. Germline lookup yields CDR1 SGHAT and CDR2 FQNNGV. The CDR3 region is CASSLDLGDTIYF. The CDR3 DNA reads as TGTGCCAGCAGCTTAGATCTTGGGGACACCATATATTTT.

The chain carries TRBV19 and TRBJ2-7; 10 bases agree with TRBD2. Germline V gene sequence: CDR1 LNHDA, CDR2 SQIVND (reference sequence). This CDR3 comprises 12 residues. The CDR3 region is CVTGTSAYEQYF. The DNA for the CDR3 is TGTGTTACCGGGACTAGCGCTTACGAGCAGTACTTC.

This clone was observed once. V is TRBV2 and J is TRBJ1-4, with 7 nucleotides matching TRBD1. Germline loops: CDR1 SNHLY, CDR2 FYNNEI. The CDR3 length is 15 residues. Unmatched junction bases numbered 9, after V lost 6 bases and J lost 5 bases. The CDR3 coding sequence is TGTGCCAGCAGCCCGGGACAGCACTTAAATGAAAAACTGTTTTTT. Protein: CASSPGQHLNEKLFF.

The chain couples TRBV7-2 to TRBJ2-7; TRBD1 matches at 9 bases. J gave up 3 bases and V 3 bases, and 6 bases lay outside the gene matches. The CDR3 totals 15 residues. CDR1 and CDR2 from the germline V gene are SGHTA and FQGNSA. The CDR3: CASSFGGTGIYEQYF. Here the CDR3 DNA reads TGTGCCAGCAGCTTTGGTGGGACAGGGATCTACGAGCAGTACTTC.

J is TRBJ2-5 and V is TRBV6-5, with 8 bases aligning to TRBD1. Germline values: CDR1 MNHEY, CDR2 SVGAGI. The CDR3 has 13 amino acids. V gave up 6 bases and J gave up 9 bases; unmatched junction bases: 9. The CDR3 region has the DNA TGTGCCAGCAGAGCGAGACAGGGGAAGGCCCAGTACTTC. This gives the protein CASRARQGKAQYF.

J is TRBJ1-2 and V is TRBV6-1; possibly TRBD1 for D (6 bases). There are 15 residues in the CDR3. Trimming shortened V by 0 bases and J by 4 bases, and 12 bases separated the two germline ends. Germline V gives CDR1 MNHNS, CDR2 SASEGT. The CDR3 here is CASSEADLGAYGYTF. In DNA form, the CDR3 reads TGTGCCAGCAGTGAAGCTGACCTGGGGGCCTATGGCTACACCTTC.

V gene TRBV5-1 combines with J gene TRBJ2-5; 7 bases are shared with TRBD1. This CDR3 has 14 residues. CDR1 is SGHRS and CDR2 is YFSETQ in the germline V gene. Trimming at V came to 3 bases and at J to 2 bases, leaving 4 bases not matched to a gene. The CDR3 protein is CASSYGQEQETQYF. The DNA of the CDR3 is TGCGCCAGCAGCTACGGACAGGAGCAAGAGACCCAGTACTTC. Combining the CDR3 with reference TRBV5-1 and TRBJ2-5 gives the whole variable domain KAGVTQTPRYLIKTRGQQVTLSCSPISGHRSVSWYQQTPGQGLQFLFEYFSETQRNKGNFPGRFSGRQFSNSRSEMNVSTLELGDSALYLCASSYGQEQETQYFGPGTRLLVL.

The chain employs TRBV25-1 and TRBJ1-1; tentative D call: TRBD1 (6 bases). There are 18 residues in the CDR3. Germline V gene data show CDR1 as MGHDK and CDR2 as SYGVNS. V gave up 3 bases and J gave up 0 bases, with 20 bases separating them. CDR3 amino acids: CASSDPRPSRGMNTEAFF. In DNA, the CDR3 is TGTGCCAGCAGTGATCCCCGACCCTCCAGGGGCATGAACACTGAAGCTTTCTTT. Looking up the rest from reference TRBV25-1 and TRBJ1-1 gives the full variable domain: EADIYQTPRYLVIGTGKKITLECSQTMGHDKMYWYQQDPGMELHLIHYSYGVNSTEKGDLSSESTVSRIRTEHFPLTLESARPSHTSQYLCASSDPRPSRGMNTEAFFGQGTRLTVV.

The chain joins TRBV12-2 to TRBJ2-1; TRBD2 was called by the table and not checked on the DNA. TRBV12-2 is labeled a pseudogene. The CDR3 is 16 amino acids. The CDR3 bases are TGTGCAAGTCGCTTAACGGGGGGGAGCAGGGACAATGAGCAGTTCTTC. Encoded protein: CASRLTGGSRDNEQFF.

This clone showed up just once. V is TRBV7-2 and J is TRBJ2-5; D is uncertain. V was pared by 5 bases and J by 0 bases, with 4 bases between. Germline-derived CDR1 and CDR2 are SGHTA and FQGNSA. The CDR3 is 12 residues long. CDR3 loop: CASSPYQETQYF. The CDR3 nucleotides are TGTGCCAGCAGCCCTTACCAAGAGACCCAGTACTTC.

The CDR3 sequence: CASSQVGISYTF. In DNA form, the CDR3 reads TGCGCCAGCAGCCAAGTGGGTATAAGCTACACCTTC. This chain links TRBV4-1 with TRBJ1-2; D is uncertain. Germline values: CDR1 MGHRA, CDR2 YSYEKL. This CDR3 comprises 12 residues. V was trimmed by 1 base and J by 9 bases, leaving 9 bases between them.

The chain recombines TRBV11-2 with TRBJ2-3; D unresolved. The CDR3 contains 12 residues. In germline, CDR1 is SGHAT, CDR2 FQNNGV. V lost 0 bases and J 8 bases, leaving 6 bases between the germline ends. This CDR3 is CASSLDSFTQYF. The CDR3 region has the DNA TGTGCCAGCAGCTTAGATTCTTTTACGCAGTATTTT.

In this sample, this clone turned up a few times. CDR3 coding DNA: TGTGCCAGCAGTACACTCAATCAGCCCCAGCATTTT. It is translated as CASSTLNQPQHF. This rearrangement joins TRBV28 to TRBJ1-5, with unresolved D. The germline V gene has CDR1 MDHEN and CDR2 SYDVKM. This CDR3 is built from 12 residues. V shed 5 bases and J shed 3 bases, with 5 bases lying between them.

The chain joins TRBV7-9 to TRBJ2-7; D unclear. CDR1 is SEHNR and CDR2 is FQNEAQ in the germline V gene (reference sequence). V dropped 5 bases and J dropped 2 bases, with 13 bases sitting between them. CDR3 size: 14 residues. CDR3 nucleotide sequence: TGTGCCAGCAGCCCCGGGCTAGGGACCTACGAGCAGTACTTC. Translated, it gives CASSPGLGTYEQYF.

The chain combines TRBV11-2 with TRBJ2-7, with 8 bases aligning to TRBD2. CDR1 is SGHAT, CDR2 FQNNGV, per germline. Losses at the gene ends were 1 base for V and 4 bases for J; bases not matched to a gene: 9. The CDR3 has 16 residues. The CDR3 sequence: CASSLGSSGAGYEQYF. CDR3 DNA sequence: TGTGCCAGCAGCTTAGGGAGTAGCGGGGCCGGGTACGAGCAGTACTTC.

The rearrangement uses TRBV28 and TRBJ2-7, with 9 bases matching TRBD1. V dropped 5 bases and J dropped 6; count of bases not matched to a gene: 8. The CDR3 spans 14 residues. The germline V gene has CDR1 MDHEN and CDR2 SYDVKM. DNA for the CDR3: TGTGCCAGCAGTACCCCAACAGGGGGCGTCGAGCAGTACTTC. It codes for CASSTPTGGVEQYF.

This CDR3 reads CSVEPSYTEAFF. The CDR3 DNA sequence: TGCAGCGTTGAACCGAGCTACACTGAAGCTTTCTTT. V and J are TRBV29-1 and TRBJ1-1; D call uncertain. The V gene lost 2 bases and the J gene lost 3 bases, with 7 bases spanning the gap. CDR3 length: 12 residues. Germline CDR1 and CDR2: SQVTM and ANQGSEA.

The genes are TRBV27 and TRBJ2-7, with 8 bases lining up with TRBD1. CDR3 length equals 15 residues. Germline V gene data show CDR1 as MNHEY and CDR2 as SMNVEV (reference sequence). Germline trimming cut 9 bases from V and 3 bases from J; bases unmatched to any gene: 13. The CDR3 DNA sequence: TGTGCCAGTTCGTTATTGGACAGGGCGCACTACGAGCAGTACTTC. As protein: CASSLLDRAHYEQYF.

The chain carries TRBV11-3 and TRBJ2-5; 10 bases fit TRBD1. Trimming at V came to 1 base and at J to 5 bases, leaving 7 bases not matched to a gene. From germline, CDR1 is SGHNT and CDR2 YENEEA. The CDR3 spans 16 residues. CDR3 in amino acids: CASSLVGGQGFETQYF. The CDR3 bases are TGTGCCAGCAGCTTAGTGGGGGGACAGGGGTTCGAGACCCAGTACTTC.

The V and J genes are TRBV29-1 and TRBJ2-1; TRBD1 matches 8 bases. The junction had 8 bases not matched to a gene; V was cut back by 7 bases and J by 6 bases. The CDR3 runs 13 residues. Germline assignment: CDR1 SQVTM and CDR2 ANQGSEA. CDR3 sequence: CSGRTGYGNEQFF. The CDR3 region has the DNA TGCAGCGGCCGGACAGGGTATGGCAATGAGCAGTTCTTC.

This clone has more than one count but fewer than ten. This chain links TRBV12-5 with TRBJ1-1; possible D gene TRBD1, 5 bases. The CDR3 spans 12 residues. Trimming cost V 6 bases and J 9 bases, with 14 bases left between them. Germline values: CDR1 LGHNT, CDR2 FRNRAP. CDR3 protein: CASGLLGGKAFF. The DNA for the CDR3 is TGTGCTAGTGGGTTATTGGGGGGGAAAGCTTTCTTT.